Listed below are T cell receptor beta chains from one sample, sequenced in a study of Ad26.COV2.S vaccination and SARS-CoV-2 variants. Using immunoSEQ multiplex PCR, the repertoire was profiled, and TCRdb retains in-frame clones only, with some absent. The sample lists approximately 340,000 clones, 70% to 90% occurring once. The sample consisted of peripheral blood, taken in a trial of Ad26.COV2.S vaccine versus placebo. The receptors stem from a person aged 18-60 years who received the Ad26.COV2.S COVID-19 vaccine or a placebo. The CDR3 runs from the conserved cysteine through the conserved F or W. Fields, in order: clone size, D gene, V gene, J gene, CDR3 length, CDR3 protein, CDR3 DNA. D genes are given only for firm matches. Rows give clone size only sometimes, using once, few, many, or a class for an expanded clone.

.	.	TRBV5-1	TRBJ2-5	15	CASSFNRVGAETQYF	TGCGCCAGCAGCTTTAACAGGGTTGGGGCAGAGACCCAGTACTTC
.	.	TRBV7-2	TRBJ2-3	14	CASSFLREIDTQYF	TGTGCCAGCAGCTTTTTGCGCGAAATAGATACGCAGTATTTT
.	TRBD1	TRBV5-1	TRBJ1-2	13	CASRLGTEGGYTF	TGCGCCAGCCGTTTAGGGACAGAGGGTGGCTACACCTTC
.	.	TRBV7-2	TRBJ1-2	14	CASSLDWTGHGYTF	TGTGCCAGCAGCTTAGATTGGACGGGTCATGGCTACACCTTC
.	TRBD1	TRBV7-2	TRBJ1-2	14	CASSRDREAYGYTF	TGTGCCAGCAGCCGGGACAGGGAGGCCTATGGCTACACCTTC
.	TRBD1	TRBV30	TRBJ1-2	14	CAWSTWDSNYGYTF	TGTGCCTGGAGTACGTGGGACAGTAACTATGGCTACACCTTC
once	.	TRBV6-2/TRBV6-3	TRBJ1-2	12	CASSRRNLGYTF	TGTGCCAGCAGCCGACGGAATCTCGGCTACACCTTC
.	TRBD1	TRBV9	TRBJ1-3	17	CASSLGGTALTGNTIYF	TGTGCCAGCAGCCTAGGGGGGACAGCGCTTACTGGAAACACCATATATTTT
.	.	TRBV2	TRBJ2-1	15	CASSEAGAANNEQFF	TGTGCCAGCAGTGAAGCTGGGGCAGCAAACAATGAGCAGTTCTTC
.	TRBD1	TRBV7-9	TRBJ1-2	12	CASSRDRAGYTF	TGTGCCAGCAGCAGGGACAGGGCTGGCTACACCTTC
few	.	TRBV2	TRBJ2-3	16	CATKLEGGWGTDTQYF	TGTGCCACCAAACTCGAAGGGGGTTGGGGCACAGATACGCAGTATTTT
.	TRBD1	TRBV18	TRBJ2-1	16	CASSPPLGRGFNEQFF	TGTGCCAGCTCACCACCCTTGGGCAGGGGGTTCAATGAGCAGTTCTTC
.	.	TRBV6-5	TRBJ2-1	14	CASRPGSSYNEQFF	TGTGCCAGCAGGCCAGGGAGCTCCTACAATGAGCAGTTCTTC
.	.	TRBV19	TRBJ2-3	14	CASSKSSGTDTQYF	TGTGCCAGTAGTAAGTCTAGCGGCACAGATACGCAGTATTTT
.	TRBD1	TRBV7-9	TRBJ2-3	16	CASSVRQGADTDTQYF	TGTGCCAGCAGCGTCAGACAGGGGGCGGACACAGATACGCAGTATTTT
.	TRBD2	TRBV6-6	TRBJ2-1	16	CASSYSGLAAYNEQFF	TGTGCCAGCAGTTACTCGGGACTAGCGGCCTACAATGAGCAGTTCTTC
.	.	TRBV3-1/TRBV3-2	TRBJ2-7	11	CASSLGGRQYF	TGTGCCAGTAGTCTGGGAGGTCGGCAGTACTTC
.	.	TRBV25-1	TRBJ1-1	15	CASSPPGAGGSSAFF	TGTGCCAGCAGTCCCCCTGGGGCGGGGGGCTCTTCAGCTTTCTTT
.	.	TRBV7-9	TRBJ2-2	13	CASSLERTGELFF	TGTGCCAGCAGCTTAGAGAGGACCGGGGAGCTGTTTTTT
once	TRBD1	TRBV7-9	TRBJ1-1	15	CASSLVQGAGTEAFF	TGTGCCAGCAGCTTAGTTCAGGGGGCAGGTACTGAAGCTTTCTTT
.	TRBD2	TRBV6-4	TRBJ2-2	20	CASSAPPGLAGGRIAGELFF	TGTGCCAGCAGTGCCCCACCAGGACTAGCGGGGGGTCGTATCGCCGGGGAGCTGTTTTTT
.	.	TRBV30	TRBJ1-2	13	CAWIKGRQPDYTF	TGTGCCTGGATCAAAGGGCGCCAACCGGACTACACCTTC
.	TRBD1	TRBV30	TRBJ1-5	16	CAWSQKGTGSNQPQHF	TGTGCCTGGAGCCAAAAAGGGACAGGGAGCAATCAGCCCCAGCATTTT
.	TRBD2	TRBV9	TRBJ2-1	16	CASSVDPGLAQCEQFF	TGTGCCAGCAGCGTAGACCCCGGACTAGCTCAATGCGAGCAGTTCTTC
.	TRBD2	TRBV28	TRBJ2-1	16	CASSLSAGSTYNEQFF	TGTGCCAGCAGTCTCTCAGCGGGATCCACCTACAATGAGCAGTTCTTC